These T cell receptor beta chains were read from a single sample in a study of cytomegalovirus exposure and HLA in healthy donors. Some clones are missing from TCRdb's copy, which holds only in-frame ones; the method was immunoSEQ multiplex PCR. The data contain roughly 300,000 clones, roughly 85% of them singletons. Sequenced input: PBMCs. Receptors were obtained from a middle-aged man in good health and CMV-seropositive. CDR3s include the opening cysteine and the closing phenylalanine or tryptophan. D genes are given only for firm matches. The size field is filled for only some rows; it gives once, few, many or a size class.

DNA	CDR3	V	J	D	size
TGTGCCTGGACCAACGGGTGGTCGGACGGACAGAACACTGAAGCTTTCTTT	CAWTNGWSDGQNTEAFF	TRBV30	TRBJ1-1	NA	NA
TGTGCCAGCAGAAGAGACAGGCCTAGCAATCAGCCCCAGCATTTT	CASRRDRPSNQPQHF	TRBV2	TRBJ1-5	NA	NA
TGTGCCAGTAGTATCGTCCCAGGTAGCAATCAGCCCCAGCATTTT	CASSIVPGSNQPQHF	TRBV19	TRBJ1-5	NA	NA
TGTGCCTGGAGGAAAAGGGCTAGCGGGAGGGCCGTCGGGGAGCTGTTTTTT	CAWRKRASGRAVGELFF	TRBV30	TRBJ2-2	TRBD2	NA
TGTGCCAGCAGTGGGGCAGAGGCTGGCACCGGGGAGCTGTTTTTT	CASSGAEAGTGELFF	TRBV28	TRBJ2-2	NA	NA
TGTGCCAGCAGTTACCTACTAGCGGGAGGGCCAAGCGGGGAGCTGTTTTTT	CASSYLLAGGPSGELFF	TRBV27	TRBJ2-2	TRBD2	NA
TGCGCCAGCAGCCAAGCAGGAACAGATACGCAGTATTTT	CASSQAGTDTQYF	TRBV4-1	TRBJ2-3	NA	NA
TGTGCCAGCAGCCGCCGACTTACTAGTGAAGAGGGCAATGAGCAGTTCTTC	CASSRRLTSEEGNEQFF	TRBV27	TRBJ2-1	NA	few
TGTGCCAGCAGTGAACCTTACTACGAGCAGTACTTC	CASSEPYYEQYF	TRBV6-1	TRBJ2-7	NA	NA
TGTGCCAGCAGCTTAACAGGGGCCGGTGAGACCCAGTACTTC	CASSLTGAGETQYF	TRBV7-3	TRBJ2-5	NA	NA
TGCGCCAGCAGCCCTGGGACAGGGAATAGGGCTTTCTTT	CASSPGTGNRAFF	TRBV4-1	TRBJ1-1	TRBD1	NA
TGCAGCGTGTGGCCGGACAGGGACAGAGAGACCCAGTACTTC	CSVWPDRDRETQYF	TRBV29-1	TRBJ2-5	TRBD1	NA
TGTGCCAGCAGTTCGGGACAGGGAGGTTCACCCCTCCACTTT	CASSSGQGGSPLHF	TRBV28	TRBJ1-6	TRBD1	NA
TGTGCCAGCACGGGACTAGCGGGAGAAGAGACCCAGTACTTC	CASTGLAGEETQYF	TRBV2	TRBJ2-5	TRBD2	NA
TGTGCCAGCAGTCCGCGCCTCTCTGGAAACACCATATATTTT	CASSPRLSGNTIYF	TRBV28	TRBJ1-3	NA	NA
TGTGCCAGCAGTTCATATGGCTACACCTTC	CASSSYGYTF	TRBV28	TRBJ1-2	NA	once
TGTGCCAGCAGTTTGGCCGCCAGGCGTTCCTACGAGCAGTACTTC	CASSLAARRSYEQYF	TRBV27	TRBJ2-7	NA	NA
TGCGCCAGCAGCTTGGAACAGGGCTATGGCTACACCTTC	CASSLEQGYGYTF	TRBV5-1	TRBJ1-2	NA	NA
TGTGCCAGCAGCTTAGAACGGGCAGGGGGCACCTATGGCTACACCTTC	CASSLERAGGTYGYTF	TRBV7-8	TRBJ1-2	TRBD1	NA
TGTGCCAGCAGCTTACGAGCCTCTGGGGCCAACGTCCTGACTTTC	CASSLRASGANVLTF	TRBV5-4	TRBJ2-6	NA	NA
TGTGCCAGCAGCCAAGATAAGAAGAGGGCTCTAGCGGGGACTCCCTCCTACGAGCAATACTTC	CASSQDKKRALAGTPSYEQYF	TRBV4-2	TRBJ2-7	TRBD2	NA
TGTGCCAGCAGCCTCATCAGGACTAGCGGGAGCGGGAACACCGGGGAGCTGTTTTTT	CASSLIRTSGSGNTGELFF	TRBV4-2	TRBJ2-2	TRBD2	NA
TGTGCCAGCAGCTTCCCCCCCAGCTCCTACGAGCAGTACTTC	CASSFPPSSYEQYF	TRBV7-2	TRBJ2-7	NA	few
TGTGCCAGCAGTTACCCCGGGGAAGAGACCCAGTACTTC	CASSYPGEETQYF	TRBV6-6	TRBJ2-5	NA	NA
TGTGCCAGCAGTTTATCCCGGGGATCAGGGGCCACTGAAGCTTTCTTT	CASSLSRGSGATEAFF	TRBV28	TRBJ1-1	NA	NA
TGTGCCAGCAGTCCCAGATTATCGTTAGAGCAGTACTTC	CASSPRLSLEQYF	TRBV25-1	TRBJ2-7	NA	NA
TGTGCCAGCAGCCACAGCCAAGGGGGCATCTACGAGCAGTACTTC	CASSHSQGGIYEQYF	TRBV4-2	TRBJ2-7	TRBD1	NA
TGTGCCAGTAGGGACTTAGCGGGAGGAGCCGGGGAGCTGTTTTTT	CASRDLAGGAGELFF	TRBV19	TRBJ2-2	TRBD2	NA
TGCGCCAGCAGCTTGGATTCGTCTGGCAAGACCCAGTACTTC	CASSLDSSGKTQYF	TRBV5-1	TRBJ2-5	NA	NA
TGTGCCAGCAGCTTAGGGGACAGGGTGTGGTACGAGCAGTACTTC	CASSLGDRVWYEQYF	TRBV7-2	TRBJ2-7	TRBD1	NA